This TCR beta chain is from a study of T-cell reconstitution after alpha-beta-depleted transplantation in children. Note on this clonotype: Its antigen is still unknown.

General study points: Day-60 TCRbeta diversity that was high in some patients was derived from surviving recipient T cells and thymic progenitors. Hyperexpanded clones declined; after one year, newly produced T cells mostly supplied diversity. Reportedly, only several hundred clones from non-depleted graft cells drove alpha-beta T-cell counts at about two months.

A library of TCRbeta sequences, prepared with unique molecular identifiers, was generated. TCRdb reprocessed the PCR reads with MiXCR, giving one entry per CDR3 protein. The profile covers 300,000 or so distinct CDR3 sequences, with approximately 23% appearing a single time and approximately 10% taken by the ten largest. This receptor was taken from a male patient younger than 18 who had a stem cell transplant for acute lymphoblastic leukemia, so the T cells may come from the graft donor. The sequenced sample was PBMCs, mostly from graft donor cells, obtained 180 days after TCRalphabeta/CD19-depleted stem cell transplant.

This CDR3 is CASSKETDYGYTF. The CDR3, as DNA: TGTGCCAGCAGTAAGGAGACCGATTATGGCTACACCTTC. The chain is built from TRBV2 and TRBJ1-2; no firm D call. Per germline, CDR1 SNHLY and CDR2 FYNNEI. CDR3 length: 13 amino acids. The germline V and J ends were trimmed by 5 bases and 5 bases, with 12 bases remaining between them.